One and the same sample provided the 22 T cell receptor beta chains below, sequenced in a study of T cell repertoires in cytomegalovirus infection. Their specific antigens are unknown. A single record per CDR3 protein comes from TCRdb applying MiXCR to the reads. The sample yields hundreds of thousands of distinct CDR3 sequences, around 32% seen once. The sequencing here drew on cultured PBMCs, taken from culture after CMV antigen stimulation. Every receptor here comes from a human donor in good health (CMV status not recorded). Some clones in this sample may be carry-over from other donors' samples.

This CDR3 reads CASRVGGMETQYF. As DNA, the CDR3 is TGTGCCAGCAGGGTCGGGGGGATGGAGACCCAGTACTTC. The V call is TRBV12-3 or TRBV12-4, the J call TRBJ2-5; 7 nucleotides line up with TRBD2. The CDR3 contains 13 residues. Germline trimming cut 6 bases from V and 5 bases from J; bases unmatched to any gene: 6.

In this sample, this clonotype turned up a few times. The chain recombines TRBV4-1 with TRBJ1-5; D is uncertain. Germline CDR1 MGHRA, CDR2 YSYEKL. Between the trimmed V and J ends, which lost 1 base and 4 bases, there was a span of 8 bases. CDR3 size: 14 residues. The CDR3 protein is CASSQVVRNQPQHF. The DNA for the CDR3 is TGCGCCAGCAGCCAAGTTGTCAGGAATCAGCCCCAGCATTTT.

The chain is built from TRBV27 and TRBJ2-7; D is unresolved. Germline V gene lookup returns CDR1 MNHEY and CDR2 SMNVEV (reference sequence). CDR3 length equals 15 residues. V was shortened by 2 bases and J by 2 bases, with 13 bases between the two germline ends. In nucleotides, the CDR3 is TGTGCCAGCAGTTTAATTCCCACTGCACCCTACGAGCAGTACTTC. Translated, it gives CASSLIPTAPYEQYF.

In regard to this clonotype: Germline and junction disagree at one end, which may indicate a read error. The rearrangement uses TRBV5-3 and TRBJ2-7; 10 nucleotides align to TRBD2. TRBV5-3 carries the ORF label, with uncertain function. This CDR3 contains 17 residues. CDR3: CASSLVGRTSGTYEQYF. CDR3 DNA sequence: TGTGCCAGCAGCTTGGTGGGTCGGACTAGCGGTACGTACGAGCAGTACTTC.

This clonotype came up a few times. The J gene is TRBJ1-1, the V gene TRBV10-3; TRBD1 might be the D (6 bases). Germline CDR1 and CDR2: ENHRY and SYGVKD. There are 16 residues in the CDR3. Between the trimmed V and J ends, which lost 0 bases and 4 bases, there was a span of 15 bases. The CDR3 nucleotides read TGTGCCATCAGTGAGTCGAGAGGGGGGCAGCGCACTGAAGCTTTCTTT. This sequence encodes CAISESRGGQRTEAFF.

The V call is TRBV12-3 or TRBV12-4, the J call TRBJ2-7; possibly TRBD1 for D (6 bases). V shed 6 bases and J shed 2 bases, with 14 bases lying between them. The CDR3 runs to 14 residues. CDR3 nucleotides: TGTGCCAGCAGCCTATACCAGGGGCCCTACGAGCAGTACTTC. This gives the protein CASSLYQGPYEQYF.

This clonotype was detected a few times. The chain recombines TRBV12-3 or TRBV12-4 with TRBJ2-1; D is uncertain. The CDR3 has 14 amino acids. V was shortened by 3 bases and J by 3 bases, with 9 bases between the two germline ends. CDR3 coding DNA: TGTGCCAGCAGTTTTCCCCCCGGCTACAATGAGCAGTTCTTC. This gives the protein CASSFPPGYNEQFF.

This clonotype has more than one count but fewer than ten. The CDR3 DNA reads as TGTGCCAGCAGCTTAAGAGCGGGAGATGGCACAGATACGCAGTATTTT. Translating it yields CASSLRAGDGTDTQYF. The chain combines TRBV7-2 with TRBJ2-3; TRBD2 matches at 8 bases. This CDR3 comprises 16 residues. V shed 2 bases, J shed 1 base, and the junction held 5 bases outside the gene matches. Germline V gene data show CDR1 as SGHTA and CDR2 as FQGNSA.

The V gene is TRBV5-6, the J gene TRBJ2-7; D may match TRBD1 or TRBD2 (5 bases each). Per the germline V gene, CDR1 is SGHDT and CDR2 is YYEEEE. Trimming left V 2 bases short and J 3 bases short, with 15 bases between. The CDR3 has 15 residues. The CDR3 reads CASSLYGTVDYEQYF. CDR3 in DNA: TGTGCCAGCAGCTTATACGGGACGGTAGACTACGAGCAGTACTTC.

This clonotype was observed a single time. The gene calls are TRBV2 and TRBJ2-7, with 9 bases matching TRBD1. J lost 5 bases, V lost 5 bases, and 7 bases had no gene match. CDR1 and CDR2 (germline): SNHLY, FYNNEI. The CDR3 is 14 residues long. The CDR3 loop reads CASSSQGARDEQYF. DNA for the CDR3: TGTGCCAGCAGTTCACAGGGGGCTAGGGACGAGCAGTACTTC.

This clonotype was counted ten times or more. J is TRBJ1-3 and V is TRBV7-2; possibly TRBD1 for D (5 bases). The CDR3 extends over 13 amino acids. Per the germline V gene, CDR1 is SGHTA and CDR2 is FQGNSA. Trimming took 1 base from V and 7 from J, leaving 8 bases between them. The CDR3 bases are TGTGCCAGCAGCTTAGTAGGGACCAACACCATATATTTT. This codes for CASSLVGTNTIYF.

The chain carries TRBV12-3 or TRBV12-4 and TRBJ2-3; D gene ambiguous. The CDR3 is 16 amino acids. With 3 bases removed from V and 4 bases from J, the gap between germline ends came to 17 bases. CDR3 bases: TGTGCCAGCAGTTTCGGCAAATATCAGTTAGCAGATACGCAGTATTTT. The encoded protein is CASSFGKYQLADTQYF.

The sample holds a few counts of this clonotype. The chain combines TRBV4-1 with TRBJ2-4, with 7 bases identical to TRBD1. CDR1 and CDR2 (germline): MGHRA, YSYEKL. The V segment lost 2 bases and the J segment 4 bases; nucleotides outside the gene matches: 11. CDR3 length: 17 amino acids. The DNA for the CDR3 is TGCGCCAGCAGCCAAATTTTTCCGGGACAGAAAAAAAACATTCAGTACTTC. Translated: CASSQIFPGQKKNIQYF.

This clonotype was seen repeatedly, ten times or more. The chain joins TRBV7-2 to TRBJ2-3, with 7 bases matching TRBD1. V lost 5 bases, J lost 7 bases, and 6 bases stayed unmatched. The germline V gene has CDR1 SGHTA and CDR2 FQGNSA. There are 13 residues in the CDR3. This CDR3 is CASSPGQSNTQYF. The CDR3 coding sequence is TGTGCCAGCAGCCCGGGACAGTCAAATACGCAGTATTTT.

The genes are TRBV19 and TRBJ2-5, with 8 bases that match TRBD1. CDR3 length: 14 residues. The germline V gene encodes CDR1 LNHDA and CDR2 SQIVND (reference sequence). The trim removed 3 bases at V and 5 bases at J, leaving 5 bases unmatched. The CDR3 DNA sequence: TGTGCCAGTAGTATCCCGACAGGGGAGGAGACCCAGTACTTC. Translation: CASSIPTGEETQYF. Filled out from reference TRBV19 and TRBJ2-5, the complete variable domain reads DGGITQSPKYLFRKEGQNVTLSCEQNLNHDAMYWYRQDPGQGLRLIYYSQIVNDFQKGDIAEGYSVSREKKESFPLTVTSAQKNPTAFYLCASSIPTGEETQYFGPGTRLLVL.

This clonotype was seen only a few times. This rearrangement joins TRBV6-2 or TRBV6-3 to TRBJ2-7; 8 nucleotides line up with TRBD2. This CDR3 region has 15 residues. CDR1 and CDR2 from the germline V gene are MNHEY and SVGEGT. The ends lost 6 bases at V and 6 bases at J; junction bases unmatched: 13. The DNA of the CDR3 is TGTGCCAGCAGGCGCCGCGACGGGAGGGCCCGCGAGCAGTACTTC. Translation gives CASRRRDGRAREQYF.

This clonotype was counted a few times. This chain connects TRBV4-1 to TRBJ1-4; D not certain. The CDR3 spans 18 residues. The germline V gene has CDR1 MGHRA and CDR2 YSYEKL. Trimming shortened V by 0 bases and J by 0 bases, and 14 bases separated the two germline ends. The CDR3: CASSQERRSLATNEKLFF. As DNA, the CDR3 is TGCGCCAGCAGCCAAGAACGACGGAGCCTTGCAACTAATGAAAAACTGTTTTTT.

This sequence joins TRBV6-5 and TRBJ1-5; TRBD1 matches 7 bases. The length of the CDR3 is 14 residues. Trimming removed 6 bases from V and 5 bases from J; junction bases left unmatched: 7. Germline loops: CDR1 MNHEY, CDR2 SVGAGI. The chain's CDR3 is CASRPDREDQPQHF. CDR3 in DNA: TGTGCCAGCAGGCCCGACAGGGAGGATCAGCCCCAGCATTTT.

The chain employs TRBV4-1 and TRBJ2-6, with TRBD2 identical over 7 bases. V lost 0 bases, J lost 0 bases, and 23 bases stayed unmatched. The CDR3 covers 24 residues. Germline-derived CDR1 and CDR2 are MGHRA and YSYEKL. This CDR3 reads CASSQEYLHLSGAGVNSGANVLTF. DNA for the CDR3: TGCGCCAGCAGCCAAGAGTATCTCCATCTGAGCGGGGCGGGGGTAAACTCTGGGGCCAACGTCCTGACTTTC.

The rearrangement joins TRBV20-1 to TRBJ2-1, with D possibly TRBD1 on 5 matching bases. The CDR3 runs to 12 residues. V was shortened by 6 bases and J by 7 bases, with 13 bases between the two germline ends. Germline values: CDR1 DFQATT, CDR2 SNEGSKA (reference sequence). CDR3 sequence reads: CSASPAGNEQFF. CDR3 nucleotides: TGCAGTGCGTCCCCCGCAGGGAATGAGCAGTTCTTC.

This clonotype was detected a few times. The CDR3 DNA reads as TGCAGTGCTAGAGCCGTCAATGGAGATACGCAGTATTTT. This gives the protein CSARAVNGDTQYF. This chain uses TRBV20-1 with TRBJ2-3; D uncertain. V lost 1 base and J lost 5, with 10 bases in between. The CDR3 is 13 amino acids. CDR1 and CDR2 from the germline V gene are DFQATT and SNEGSKA (reference sequence).

In this sample, this clonotype turned up a few times. The chain joins TRBV19 to TRBJ2-3; 15 nucleotides align to TRBD2. This CDR3 is built from 18 residues. V was pared by 4 bases and J by 2 bases, with 7 bases of the junction left unmatched. Germline lookup yields CDR1 LNHDA and CDR2 SQIVND (reference sequence). The CDR3 region has the DNA TGTGCCAGTAGTAGGACCGGGACTAGCGGGGGGATCACAGATACGCAGTATTTT. The encoded protein is CASSRTGTSGGITDTQYF. The entire variable domain, with the rest obtained from reference TRBV19 and TRBJ2-3, is as follows: DGGITQSPKYLFRKEGQNVTLSCEQNLNHDAMYWYRQDPGQGLRLIYYSQIVNDFQKGDIAEGYSVSREKKESFPLTVTSAQKNPTAFYLCASSRTGTSGGITDTQYFGPGTRLTVL.